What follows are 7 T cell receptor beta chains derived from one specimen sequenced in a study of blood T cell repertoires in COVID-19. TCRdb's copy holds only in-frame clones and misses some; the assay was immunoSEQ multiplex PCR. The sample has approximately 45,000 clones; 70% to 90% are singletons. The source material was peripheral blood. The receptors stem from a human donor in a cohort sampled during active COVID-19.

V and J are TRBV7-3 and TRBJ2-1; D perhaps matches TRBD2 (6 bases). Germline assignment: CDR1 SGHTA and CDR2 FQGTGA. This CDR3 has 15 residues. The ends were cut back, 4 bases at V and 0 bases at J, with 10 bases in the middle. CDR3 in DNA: TGTGCCAGCAGCTCAGCGGGCAGCTCCTACAATGAGCAGTTCTTC. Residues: CASSSAGSSYNEQFF.

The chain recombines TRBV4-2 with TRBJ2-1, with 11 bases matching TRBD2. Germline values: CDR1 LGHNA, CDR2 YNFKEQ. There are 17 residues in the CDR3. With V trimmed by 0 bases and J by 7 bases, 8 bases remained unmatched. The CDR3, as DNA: TGTGCCAGCAGCCAAGATGTGGGACTAGCGGCGACGAATGAGCAGTTCTTC. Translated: CASSQDVGLAATNEQFF.

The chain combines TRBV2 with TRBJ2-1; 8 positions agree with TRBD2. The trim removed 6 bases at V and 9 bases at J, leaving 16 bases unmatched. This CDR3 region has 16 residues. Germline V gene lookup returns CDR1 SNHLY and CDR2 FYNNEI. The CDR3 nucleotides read TGTGCCAGCAGCCGCGGGGAGGGACTAGTTGGGGGTGAGCAGTTCTTC. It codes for CASSRGEGLVGGEQFF.

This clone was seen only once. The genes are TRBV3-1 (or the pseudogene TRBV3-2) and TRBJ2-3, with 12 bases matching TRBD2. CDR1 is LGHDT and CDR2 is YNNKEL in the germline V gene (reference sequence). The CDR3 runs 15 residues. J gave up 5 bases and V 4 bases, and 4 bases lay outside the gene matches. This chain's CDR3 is CASSPSGGGIDTQYF. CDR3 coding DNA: TGTGCCAGCAGCCCTAGCGGGGGGGGAATAGATACGCAGTATTTT.

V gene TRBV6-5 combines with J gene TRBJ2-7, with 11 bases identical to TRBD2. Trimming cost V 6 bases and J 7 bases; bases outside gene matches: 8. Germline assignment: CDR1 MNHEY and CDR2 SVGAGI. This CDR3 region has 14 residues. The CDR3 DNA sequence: TGTGCCAGCAGGGGACTAGCGGCCTCGGAGGAGCAGTACTTC. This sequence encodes CASRGLAASEEQYF.

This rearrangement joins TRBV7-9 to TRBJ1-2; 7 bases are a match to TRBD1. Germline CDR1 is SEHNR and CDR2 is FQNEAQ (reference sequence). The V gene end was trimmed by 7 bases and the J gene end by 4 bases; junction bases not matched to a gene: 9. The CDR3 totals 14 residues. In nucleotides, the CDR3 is TGTGCCAGCAAAGAAACAGGGGCGGTCTATGGCTACACCTTC. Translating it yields CASKETGAVYGYTF. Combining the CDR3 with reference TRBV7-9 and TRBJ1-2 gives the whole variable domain DTGVSQNPRHKITKRGQNVTFRCDPISEHNRLYWYRQTLGQGPEFLTYFQNEAQLEKSRLLSDRFSAERPKGSFSTLEIQRTEQGDSAMYLCASKETGAVYGYTFGSGTRLTVV.

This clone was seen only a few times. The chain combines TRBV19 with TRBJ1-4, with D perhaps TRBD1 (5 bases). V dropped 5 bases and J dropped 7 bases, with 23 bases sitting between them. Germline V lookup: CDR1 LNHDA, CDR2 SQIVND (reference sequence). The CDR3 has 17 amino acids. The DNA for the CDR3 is TGTGCCAGTAGTGACGACAGTCATACCACTAATCGTGAAAAACTGTTTTTT. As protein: CASSDDSHTTNREKLFF.